One T cell receptor (beta chain) is described in this entry. Its antigen is not known. The data belong to a study of OX40 agonist ivuxolimab in advanced cancers. Study-level information: Patients in dose escalation had liver, melanoma, kidney or head and neck cancers. A mean age of about 59 years, range roughly 23 to 85, was recorded, and 80% to 90% were male. Overall study findings and caveats: At 0.1 to 3.0 mg/kg, CD4+ and CD8+ blood T cells expanded clonally by week 6.

Sequencing was performed with immunoSEQ multiplex PCR; in TCRdb, only in-frame clones are kept and a portion is missing. The profile covers 65,000 to 80,000 clones, with around 90% appearing a single time and approximately 13% taken by the ten largest. CDR3 length: 15 residues. Germline V CDR1 and CDR2: KGHSH, LQKENI. Unmatched junction bases numbered 6, after V lost 4 bases and J lost 4 bases. The J gene is TRBJ2-1, the V gene TRBV18; 8 bases map to TRBD1. The source was CD4+ or CD8+ T cells sorted from blood, collected in a trial of the OX40 agonist ivuxolimab. The clonotype comes from an adult with an advanced solid tumor such as melanoma, head and neck, liver or kidney cancer. The CDR3 is CASSRGTGYYNEQFF. CDR3 sequence (DNA): TGTGCCAGCTCACGAGGGACAGGATATTACAATGAGCAGTTCTTC.